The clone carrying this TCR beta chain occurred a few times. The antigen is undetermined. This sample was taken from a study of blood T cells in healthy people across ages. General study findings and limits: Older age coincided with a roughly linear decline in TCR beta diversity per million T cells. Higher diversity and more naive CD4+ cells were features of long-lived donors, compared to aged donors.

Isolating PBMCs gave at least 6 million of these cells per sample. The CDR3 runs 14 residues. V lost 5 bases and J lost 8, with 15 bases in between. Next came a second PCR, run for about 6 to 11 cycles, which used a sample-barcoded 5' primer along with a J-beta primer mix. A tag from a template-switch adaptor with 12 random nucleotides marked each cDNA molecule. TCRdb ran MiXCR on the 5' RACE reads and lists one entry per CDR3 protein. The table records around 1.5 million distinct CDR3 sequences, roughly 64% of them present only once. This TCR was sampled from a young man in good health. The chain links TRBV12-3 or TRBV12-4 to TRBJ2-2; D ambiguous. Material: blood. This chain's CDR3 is CASSPFGSEGELFF. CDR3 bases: TGTGCCAGCAGTCCTTTTGGGTCCGAAGGGGAGCTGTTTTTT.